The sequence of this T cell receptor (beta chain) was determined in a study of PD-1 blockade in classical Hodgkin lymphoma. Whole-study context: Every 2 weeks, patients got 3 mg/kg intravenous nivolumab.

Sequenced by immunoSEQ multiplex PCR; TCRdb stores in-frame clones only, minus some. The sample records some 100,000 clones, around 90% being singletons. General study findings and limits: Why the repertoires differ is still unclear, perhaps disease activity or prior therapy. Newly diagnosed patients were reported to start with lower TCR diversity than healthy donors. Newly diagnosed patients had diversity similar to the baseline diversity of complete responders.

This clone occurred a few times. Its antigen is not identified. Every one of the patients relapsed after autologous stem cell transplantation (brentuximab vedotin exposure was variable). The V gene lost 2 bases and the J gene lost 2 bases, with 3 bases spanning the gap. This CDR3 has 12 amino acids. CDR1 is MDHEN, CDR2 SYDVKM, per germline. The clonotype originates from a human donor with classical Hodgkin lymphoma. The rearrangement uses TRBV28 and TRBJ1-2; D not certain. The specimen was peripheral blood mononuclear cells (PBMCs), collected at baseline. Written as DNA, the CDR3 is TGTGCCAGCAGTTTACGGAACTATGGCTACACCTTC. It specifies CASSLRNYGYTF.